This T cell receptor beta chain was captured by sequencing in a study of blood T cell repertoires in COVID-19. As for the study in general: Donors in the United States, Italy and Spain gave samples during acute or convalescent COVID-19. T cells, B-cell-depleted T cells, or PBMCs supplied cDNA or gDNA.

Only one count was recorded for this clone. The data were produced by immunoSEQ multiplex PCR, yet TCRdb's version contains in-frame clones alone and is incomplete. This sample has under 350,000 clones, with 75% to 90% found just once. CDR1 is SGHTA, CDR2 FQGNSA, per germline. The CDR3 totals 13 residues. V lost 5 bases and J 8 bases, leaving 13 bases between the germline ends. Sequencing was done on a sample of peripheral blood. This clonotype was sampled from a man aged 55 to 70 who had recovered from COVID-19. V usage is TRBV7-2 and J usage is TRBJ2-1, with TRBD2 as a possible D gene (5 bases). Here the CDR3 reads CASSPSKADEQFF. The CDR3 DNA reads TGTGCCAGCAGCCCTAGCAAGGCCGATGAGCAGTTCTTC.